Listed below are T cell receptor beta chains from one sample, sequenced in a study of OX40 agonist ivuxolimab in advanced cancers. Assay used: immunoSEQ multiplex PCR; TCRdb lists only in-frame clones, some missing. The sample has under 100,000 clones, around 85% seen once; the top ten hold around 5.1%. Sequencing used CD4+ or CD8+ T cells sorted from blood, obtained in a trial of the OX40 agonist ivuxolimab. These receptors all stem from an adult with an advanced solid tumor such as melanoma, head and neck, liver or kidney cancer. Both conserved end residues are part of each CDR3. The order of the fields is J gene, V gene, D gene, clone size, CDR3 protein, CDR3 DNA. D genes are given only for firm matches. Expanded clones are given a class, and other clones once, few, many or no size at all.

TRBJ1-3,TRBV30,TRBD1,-,CAWLQGSGNTIYF,TGTGCCTGGTTACAGGGGTCTGGAAACACCATATATTTT
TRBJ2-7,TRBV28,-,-,CASSILLAYEQYF,TGTGCCAGCAGTATTCTACTAGCTTACGAGCAGTACTTC
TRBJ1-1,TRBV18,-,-,CASSLDQGSEAFF,TGTGCCAGCTCCCTAGACCAGGGGTCTGAAGCTTTCTTT
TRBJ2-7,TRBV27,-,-,CASSPRSSYEQYF,TGTGCCAGCAGCCCTAGGAGCTCCTACGAGCAGTACTTC
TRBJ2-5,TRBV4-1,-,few,CASSQANAETQYF,TGCGCCAGCAGCCAAGCGAATGCAGAGACCCAGTACTTC
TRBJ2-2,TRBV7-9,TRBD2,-,CASSLTSVDTGELFF,TGTGCCAGCAGCCTTACTAGCGTGGACACCGGGGAGCTGTTTTTT
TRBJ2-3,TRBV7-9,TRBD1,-,CASSIRQGNTDTQYF,TGTGCCAGCAGCATCCGACAGGGCAACACAGATACGCAGTATTTT
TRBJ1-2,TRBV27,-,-,CASSLNKRGRGYTF,TGTGCCAGCAGTTTAAATAAGAGGGGACGCGGCTACACCTTC
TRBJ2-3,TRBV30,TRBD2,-,CAWTGGATDTQYF,TGTGCCTGGACCGGGGGGGCGACAGATACGCAGTATTTT
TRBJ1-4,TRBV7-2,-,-,CASSLYSTEKLFF,TGTGCCAGCAGCTTATACTCTACTGAAAAACTGTTTTTT
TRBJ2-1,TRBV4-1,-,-,CASSQGASYNEQFF,TGCGCCAGCAGCCAAGGGGCATCCTACAATGAGCAGTTCTTC
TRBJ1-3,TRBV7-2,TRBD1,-,CASSSRDSTGNTIYF,TGTGCCAGCAGCTCTAGGGACAGCACTGGAAACACCATATATTTT
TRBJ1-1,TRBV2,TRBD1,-,CASSLPDRGGF,TGTGCCAGCAGCCTTCCGGACAGGGGAGGGTTT
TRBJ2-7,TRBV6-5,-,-,CASISNLGSYEQYF,TGTGCCAGCATATCGAATTTGGGGTCCTACGAGCAGTACTTC
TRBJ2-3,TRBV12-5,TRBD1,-,CASATGVETDTQYF,TGTGCTAGTGCCACAGGGGTCGAAACAGATACGCAGTATTTT
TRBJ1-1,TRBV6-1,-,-,CASSPTGGTEAFF,TGTGCCAGCAGTCCAACGGGGGGAACTGAAGCTTTCTTT
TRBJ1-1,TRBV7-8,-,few,CASSLEGVRTEAFF,TGTGCCAGCAGCTTAGAAGGAGTTCGCACTGAAGCTTTCTTT
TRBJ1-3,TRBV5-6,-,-,CASSLAFSRTGNTIYF,TGTGCCAGCAGCTTGGCTTTTTCGAGGACTGGAAACACCATATATTTT
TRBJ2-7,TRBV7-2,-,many,CASSLVPHEQYF,TGTGCCAGCAGCTTGGTTCCCCACGAGCAGTACTTC
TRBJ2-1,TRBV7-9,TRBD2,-,CASSFVSGGRGNEQFF,TGTGCCAGCAGCTTCGTGAGCGGGGGCCGCGGCAATGAGCAGTTCTTC
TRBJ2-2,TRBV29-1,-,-,CSVYGGTGELFF,TGCAGCGTTTACGGGGGAACCGGGGAGCTGTTTTTT
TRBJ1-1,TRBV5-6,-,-,CASSRTANTEAFF,TGTGCCAGCAGCAGGACAGCGAACACTGAAGCTTTCTTT
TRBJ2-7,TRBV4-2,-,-,CASSSGDEQYF,TGTGCCAGCAGCTCAGGCGACGAGCAGTACTTC
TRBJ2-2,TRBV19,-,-,CASSIQGFPSNTGELFF,TGTGCCAGTAGTATACAGGGTTTCCCCTCGAACACCGGGGAGCTGTTTTTT